This T cell receptor beta chain was obtained from a study of regulatory T cells in long-lasting Graves disease. This clonotype was seen only a few times. Its specificity is unknown. A much larger clone differs by one base, so this may be a read error. Arm-PCR with iRepertoire HTBI primers amplified the CDR3 regions for these TCR beta libraries. TCRdb called the multiplex PCR reads again in MiXCR, with one record for every CDR3 protein. The table records a few hundred thousand distinct CDR3 sequences, approximately 16% of them present only once. V dropped 3 bases and J dropped 3 bases, with 3 bases sitting between them. Germline CDR1 is MNHNS and CDR2 is SASEGT. This CDR3 has 12 amino acids. As for time point: newly diagnosed GD, antithyroid drugs for less than 3 months. RNA isolated from PBMCs was used to make the TCR library. Points from the study as a whole: Sharing of public clonotypes was greater in persistent patients (approximately 2,700) than in new patients (966).

These data were also reused for a study on T cells in Graves' hyperthyroidism and ophthalmopathy. From that paper: Prediction of ophthalmopathy progression came a median approximately 7 months pre-onset.

The TCR was taken from a young woman with Graves disease. This material consisted of peripheral blood mononuclear cells (PBMCs), taken at new diagnosis, from a patient treated with antithyroid drugs. V and J are TRBV6-1 and TRBJ2-1; D call uncertain. In nucleotides, the CDR3 is TGTGCCAGCAGTGACTTCTACAATGAGCAGTTCTTC. Translating gives CASSDFYNEQFF.